What follows are 18 T cell receptor beta chains derived from one specimen sequenced in a study of blood T cell repertoires in COVID-19. The protocol was immunoSEQ multiplex PCR, while the TCRdb copy is restricted to in-frame clones and leaves out a portion. This table holds 160,000 or so clones, approximately 87% found once. The sequencing sample was made of peripheral blood. These receptors were obtained from a woman aged 70-85 years with COVID-19, enrolled during active disease.

V and J are TRBV5-4 and TRBJ2-3; D might be TRBD1 (6 bases). Germline CDR1 reads SGHNT; CDR2 reads YYREEE (reference sequence). Trimming took 2 bases from V and 0 from J, leaving 10 bases between them. The CDR3 is 15 amino acids. DNA for the CDR3: TGTGCCAGCAGCTTAGACAGGTATAGCACAGATACGCAGTATTTT. It specifies CASSLDRYSTDTQYF.

V is TRBV4-1 and J is TRBJ2-5, with D unclear. Germline CDR1 reads MGHRA; CDR2 reads YSYEKL. This CDR3 contains 15 residues. The V end was cut by 2 bases, the J end by 1 base, with 11 bases between. CDR3 DNA sequence: TGCGCCAGCAGCCAACTCGATCGGTTCCAAGAGACCCAGTACTTC. Translating gives CASSQLDRFQETQYF.

The chain links TRBV18 to TRBJ2-1, with a possible D match to TRBD1 (6 bases). The germline V gene has CDR1 KGHSH and CDR2 LQKENI. CDR3 size: 17 residues. The V and J ends lost 1 base and 7 bases respectively, with 20 bases between them. CDR3 coding DNA: TGTGCCAGCTCACCACTGGTACCGGGACATCCTAGAAATGAGCAGTTCTTC. Its translation: CASSPLVPGHPRNEQFF.

The CDR3 spells CASSLGDREGDQPQHF. The CDR3 DNA sequence: TGCGCCAGCAGCTTGGGTGACAGGGAAGGGGATCAGCCCCAGCATTTT. The V and J genes are TRBV5-1 and TRBJ1-5, with 7 bases identical to TRBD1. This CDR3 spans 16 amino acids. The germline V gene encodes CDR1 SGHRS and CDR2 YFSETQ. The J segment lost 5 bases and the V segment lost 0 bases, leaving 8 bases of the junction unmatched.

The V call is TRBV18, the J call TRBJ1-5; the D gene is possibly TRBD1 (6 bases). V lost 3 bases and J lost 4, with 16 bases in between. There are 16 residues in the CDR3. The germline gives CDR1 KGHSH, CDR2 LQKENI. The CDR3 nucleotides are TGTGCCAGCTCACCCACAGGGAAAGGCGCGAATCAGCCCCAGCATTTT. Translated, it gives CASSPTGKGANQPQHF. The full variable domain, rest sourced from reference TRBV18 and TRBJ1-5, is NAGVMQNPRHLVRRRGQEARLRCSPMKGHSHVYWYRQLPEEGLKFMVYLQKENIIDESGMPKERFSAEFPKEGPSILRIQQVVRGDSAAYFCASSPTGKGANQPQHFGDGTRLSIL.

This chain uses TRBV12-3 or TRBV12-4 with TRBJ1-5; D might be TRBD1 (5 bases). The CDR3 length is 13 residues. The ends were cut back, 5 bases at V and 5 bases at J, with 10 bases in the middle. Here the CDR3 reads CASSASTDQPQHF. The CDR3 coding sequence is TGTGCCAGCAGTGCCTCGACAGATCAGCCCCAGCATTTT.

V gene TRBV7-9 combines with J gene TRBJ1-4; D is unclear. The ends were cut back, 1 base at V and 6 bases at J, with 9 bases in the middle. The CDR3 length is 14 residues. CDR1 SEHNR and CDR2 FQNEAQ come from the germline V gene (reference sequence). The CDR3 DNA sequence: TGTGCCAGCAGCTTAGTGAACTTGGATGAAAAACTGTTTTTT. It yields the protein CASSLVNLDEKLFF.

This rearrangement joins TRBV28 to TRBJ2-7; TRBD1 matches 7 bases. V gave up 6 bases and J gave up 0 bases; unmatched junction bases: 5. The germline CDR1 and CDR2 sequences are MDHEN and SYDVKM. CDR3 size: 14 residues. For the CDR3, the DNA is TGTGCCAGCAGCTTCAGACAGGGCTCCTACGAGCAGTACTTC. Residues: CASSFRQGSYEQYF.

J is TRBJ1-5 and V is TRBV5-5; 11 bases line up with TRBD1. The V gene's germline CDR1 is SGHKS and CDR2 YYEKEE (reference sequence). V lost 4 bases, J lost 6 bases, and 6 bases stayed unmatched. The CDR3 is 15 residues long. CDR3 loop: CASSPGDRGVQPQHF. In nucleotides, the CDR3 is TGTGCCAGCAGCCCCGGGGACAGGGGGGTTCAGCCCCAGCATTTT. Full variable domain (outside the CDR3, taken from reference TRBV5-5 and TRBJ1-5): DAGVTQSPTHLIKTRGQQVTLRCSPISGHKSVSWYQQVLGQGPQFIFQYYEKEERGRGNFPDRFSARQFPNYSSELNVNALLLGDSALYLCASSPGDRGVQPQHFGDGTRLSIL.

J is TRBJ1-2 and V is TRBV6-4; 10 nucleotides match TRBD1. V was clipped by 6 bases and J by 2 bases; unmatched bases: 6. Germline V gene data show CDR1 as MRHNA and CDR2 as SNTAGT. The CDR3 covers 15 residues. The CDR3 region is CASSGPGQGNYGYTF. The CDR3 coding sequence is TGTGCCAGCAGCGGTCCGGGACAGGGGAACTATGGCTACACCTTC.

This sequence joins TRBV2 and TRBJ2-6; 12 bases match TRBD1. There are 16 residues in the CDR3. Germline CDR1 and CDR2: SNHLY and FYNNEI. Losses at the gene ends were 6 bases for V and 3 bases for J; bases not matched to a gene: 3. The CDR3 bases are TGTGCCAGCAGAGGGACAGGGGGCCGTGGGGCCAACGTCCTGACTTTC. This sequence encodes CASRGTGGRGANVLTF.

This clone occurred a few times. V and J are TRBV24-1 and TRBJ1-2; 9 bases match TRBD1. Germline CDR1 KGHDR, CDR2 SFDVKD. The CDR3 has 15 residues. J was trimmed by 0 bases and V by 5 bases; bases with no gene match: 3. CDR3 in amino acids: CATSAWTGANYGYTF. CDR3 sequence (DNA): TGTGCCACCAGTGCGTGGACAGGGGCTAACTATGGCTACACCTTC.

The chain combines TRBV4-1 with TRBJ1-2; TRBD1 matches at 11 bases. The junction had 2 bases not matched to a gene; V was cut back by 0 bases and J by 2 bases. Germline CDR1 reads MGHRA; CDR2 reads YSYEKL. This CDR3 is 16 amino acids long. The CDR3 DNA reads as TGCGCCAGCAGCCAAGATAGGGACAGGGGGAACTATGGCTACACCTTC. As protein: CASSQDRDRGNYGYTF.

J is TRBJ2-3 and V is TRBV5-5, with D possibly matching TRBD1 (6 bases). Germline values: CDR1 SGHKS, CDR2 YYEKEE (reference sequence). The germline V and J ends were trimmed by 5 bases and 2 bases, with 15 bases remaining between them. This CDR3 is 15 amino acids long. Here the CDR3 reads CASRSLRTDTDTQYF. CDR3 nucleotide sequence: TGTGCCAGCAGATCCCTTAGGACAGACACAGATACGCAGTATTTT.

This clone has a single count. The genes are TRBV6-5 and TRBJ1-1, with 7 bases that match TRBD1. J was trimmed by 5 bases and V by 3 bases; bases with no gene match: 9. Looked up from germline, CDR1 is MNHEY and CDR2 is SVGAGI. The CDR3 has 15 residues. CDR3 residues: CASSYVTGMSTEAFF. The CDR3 coding sequence is TGTGCCAGCAGTTATGTGACAGGGATGTCAACTGAAGCTTTCTTT.

The chain is built from TRBV19 and TRBJ2-3; 10 bases fit TRBD1. Germline-derived CDR1 and CDR2 are LNHDA and SQIVND (reference sequence). Losses at the gene ends were 4 bases for V and 3 bases for J; bases not matched to a gene: 4. This CDR3 has 15 residues. This chain's CDR3 is CASSRQGAQTDTQYF. The CDR3 nucleotides are TGTGCCAGTAGTAGACAGGGGGCGCAAACAGATACGCAGTATTTT.

The rearrangement links TRBV9 to TRBJ2-5; possible D gene TRBD2, 6 bases. This CDR3 comprises 15 residues. The germline V and J ends were trimmed by 0 bases and 4 bases, with 13 bases remaining between them. Germline V gene lookup returns CDR1 SGDLS and CDR2 YYNGEE. The CDR3 DNA follows: TGTGCCAGCAGCGTAGACTGGAGGGATGGAGAGACCCAGTACTTC. It encodes CASSVDWRDGETQYF.

This chain connects TRBV6-5 to TRBJ2-2, with D possibly TRBD1 on 5 matching bases. CDR1 and CDR2 (germline): MNHEY, SVGAGI. Trimming stripped 6 bases from V and 3 bases from J, with 11 bases between. The CDR3 is 14 residues long. The CDR3 nucleotides read TGTGCCAGCAGGCTAAGACAGTACACCGGGGAGCTGTTTTTT. It codes for CASRLRQYTGELFF.